Listed below are T cell receptor beta chains from one sample, sequenced in a study of monozygotic twins with inflammatory bowel disease. Reprocessing the 5' RACE reads, TCRdb reports a single entry for every CDR3 protein and omits DNA. Found here are a few hundred thousand distinct CDR3 sequences; the top ten clones hold 5.6%. The sequenced sample consisted of blood. Receptors were obtained from a human donor with ulcerative colitis or Crohn's disease, or a healthy co-twin of an affected twin (not recorded which). Each CDR3 is given with its conserved first and last residue.

v_gene	j_gene	CDR3aa
TRBV20-1	TRBJ2-1	CSAYGINGDNEQFF
TRBV6-5	TRBJ1-2	CASSYEQGFYGYTF
TRBV12-3/TRBV12-4	TRBJ1-4	CASTQDSANEKLFF
TRBV18	TRBJ2-7	CASSGLAGVHEQYF
TRBV5-4	TRBJ2-3	CASRSGTHKHNF
TRBV10-3	TRBJ2-3	CAISDLSDTQYF
TRBV7-9	TRBJ2-7	CASSFQGMEQYF
TRBV7-9	TRBJ2-7	CATNLGQGSSYEQYF
TRBV15	TRBJ2-7	CATSRDLDDEQYF
TRBV7-8	TRBJ2-2	CASSDERQGRAGELFF
TRBV6-1	TRBJ2-2	CASSGGVRVGTGELFF
TRBV6-5	TRBJ1-3	CASSLREGGNTIYF
TRBV18	TRBJ2-7	CASSPSKQGGYEQYF
TRBV10-3	TRBJ2-3	CAISDPDTQYF
TRBV6-2/TRBV6-3	TRBJ2-3	CASSYSSGLAGTDTQYF
TRBV7-8	TRBJ2-1	CASSLGASSGRKQDEQFF
TRBV12-3/TRBV12-4	TRBJ1-5	CASTWGGDQPQHF
TRBV4-2	TRBJ2-7	CASSHQYEQYF
TRBV20-1	TRBJ2-1	CSAQRGPPVNEQFF
TRBV18	TRBJ1-1	CASSPVTGMNTEAFF
TRBV29-1	TRBJ1-5	CSVGGVGQPQHF
TRBV19	TRBJ2-1	CASSIGFSYNEQFF
TRBV15	TRBJ1-1	CATSRVNTEAFF
TRBV5-1	TRBJ2-3	CASSLEGYTSTDTQYF
TRBV18	TRBJ1-6	CASSPGRQGDSPLHF
TRBV4-3	TRBJ2-7	CASSHSSPQGEQYF
TRBV29-1	TRBJ2-5	CSVRRTGGLETQYF
TRBV12-3/TRBV12-4	TRBJ2-1	CASSLERGNEQFF
TRBV10-3	TRBJ2-7	CAISESGSGQQYF
TRBV24-1	TRBJ2-7	CATSDFSGYEQYF
TRBV5-1	TRBJ2-1	CASRGTSGLHNEQFF
TRBV28	TRBJ1-2	CASGQGGPYYGYTF
TRBV5-1	TRBJ1-1	CASSLEGAEAFF
TRBV12-3/TRBV12-4	TRBJ1-5	CASSSRKGQGVQPQHF
TRBV7-9	TRBJ2-6	CASSFVVDSGANVLTF
TRBV9	TRBJ2-5	CASSVAGNHETQYF
TRBV20-1	TRBJ2-7	CSAPDLRGTSGYEQYF
TRBV7-9	TRBJ1-5	CASSTDNQPQHF
TRBV12-3/TRBV12-4	TRBJ1-3	CASSFQILSGNTIYF
TRBV5-6	TRBJ1-1	CASSSRGRGVDTEAFF
TRBV28	TRBJ2-1	CASYQGAVPYNEQFF
TRBV7-3	TRBJ2-1	CASSSPDGTSGRSEQFF
TRBV5-1	TRBJ2-1	CASRGDSGQFF
TRBV7-2	TRBJ2-3	CASSLDSRGGADTQYF
TRBV6-2/TRBV6-3	TRBJ1-2	CASMSASTGGFYGYTF
TRBV9	TRBJ2-3	CASSRGGPWGDTQYF
TRBV15	TRBJ2-3	CATSPRPGFDTQYF
TRBV7-2	TRBJ1-1	CASSPGITEAFF
TRBV29-1	TRBJ2-3	CSVELDRRTSGTQYF
TRBV24-1	TRBJ2-1	CATSDQGLAAYNEQFF
TRBV5-1	TRBJ1-1	CASSWGGTFSNTEAFF
TRBV5-1	TRBJ2-3	CASSAGVQGATDTQYF
TRBV24-1	TRBJ2-3	CATSDVGFTDTQYF